A few counts support the clone carrying this T cell receptor beta chain. This CDR3 region has 15 residues. Trimming shortened V by 0 bases and J by 5 bases, and 14 bases separated the two germline ends. CDR1 and CDR2 from the germline V gene are SGHTA and FQGNSA. This record belongs to a study of human T cells and chemical hapten exposure. TCRdb ran MiXCR on the RACE reads and lists one entry per CDR3 protein. This table has about 140,000 distinct CDR3 sequences, 12% appearing once. Documented time point: patch test 2, 6 weeks after DPC sensitization. Specified treatment: therapeutic diphenylcyclopropenone sensitization with weekly scalp DPC.

The chain is built from TRBV7-2 and TRBJ2-7, with a tentative D call TRBD2 (6 bases). Sequencing was performed on whole blood, taken in connection with sensitization to the hapten diphenylcyclopropenone (DPC). This TCR derives from a woman between 45 and 60 years old with alopecia areata. Some clones in this sample may be carry-over from other donors' samples. CDR3 sequence: CASSLAHSSVNEQYF. DNA for the CDR3: TGTGCCAGCAGCTTAGCGCATTCTAGCGTCAACGAGCAGTACTTC.